These 20 T cell receptor beta chains were sequenced from one sample in a study of Graves' ophthalmopathy and Graves' hyperthyroidism. RNA transcripts were the template, and TCR beta CDR3 regions were amplified from them. First-round RT-PCR with HTBI primers preceded a second-round multiplex PCR. A single record per CDR3 protein comes from TCRdb applying MiXCR to the multiplex PCR reads. Among 600,000 to 700,000 distinct CDR3 sequences listed, about 38% were seen once. Sequencing used peripheral blood. The receptors originated from an adult man with Graves' ophthalmopathy.

About this clonotype itself: At one of its ends the junction is not consistent with the germline gene, which may arise from a read error. The chain carries TRBV20-1 and TRBJ1-4; D unclear. Germline CDR1 and CDR2: DFQATT and SNEGSKA (reference sequence). The CDR3 is 11 amino acids. The CDR3 DNA follows: TGCAATGCTAGAGGGTCTGAAAAACTGTTTTTT. Its translation is CNARGSEKLFF.

The table lists this clonotype with many counts. The genes are TRBV5-8 and TRBJ1-4; tentatively, D is TRBD1 (5 bases). Deletions cut 4 bases from V and 1 base from J, with 11 bases between. CDR3 length: 15 amino acids. Germline CDR1 reads SGHTS; CDR2 reads YDEGEE. The CDR3 is CASSVLRGTNEKLFF. The DNA for the CDR3 is TGTGCCAGCAGCGTACTAAGGGGAACTAATGAAAAACTGTTTTTT.

This sequence joins TRBV12-3 or TRBV12-4 and TRBJ2-7, with D uncertain. Trimming took off 5 bases at V and 8 bases at J, with 13 bases between the two ends. The CDR3 spans 12 residues. CDR3 nucleotide sequence: TGTGCCAGCAGTAAAGAGCCAGGAAAGCAGTACTTC. Translating gives CASSKEPGKQYF.

This clonotype was seen many times. The J gene is TRBJ1-1, the V gene TRBV12-3 or TRBV12-4; D gene unclear. V was clipped by 1 base and J by 7 bases, with 10 bases between them. This CDR3 is 13 amino acids long. CDR3 sequence reads: CASSLGMGFEAFF. The CDR3 region has the DNA TGTGCCAGCAGTTTAGGTATGGGTTTTGAAGCTTTCTTT.

Points on this clonotype: One end of the junction fails to match germline, which may point to a read error. The chain has TRBV5-1 and TRBJ2-7, with D hard to call. This CDR3 region has 14 residues. Germline V gives CDR1 SGHRS, CDR2 YFSETQ. CDR3 region: CASSVGRVPYEQYF. In DNA form, the CDR3 reads TGTGCCAGCAGCGTCGGCCGGGTCCCCTACGAGCAGTACTTC.

The rearrangement uses TRBV20-1 and TRBJ2-5, with TRBD2 matching 12 bases. The CDR3 contains 15 residues. With V trimmed by 6 bases and J by 2 bases, 7 bases remained unmatched. Germline loops: CDR1 DFQATT, CDR2 SNEGSKA (reference sequence). CDR3 DNA sequence: TGCAGTGCGCCCGCTAGCGGGGGGGAACAAGAGACCCAGTACTTC. As protein: CSAPASGGEQETQYF.

This clonotype came up a few times. An end of the junction differs from the germline gene, which may be a read error. The chain is built from TRBV29-1 and TRBJ1-1; 7 nucleotides agree with TRBD1. CDR1 is SQVTM, CDR2 ANQGSEA, per germline. The CDR3 consists of 12 residues. The CDR3 region is CAWSPGGTEAFF. The CDR3, as DNA: TGTGCCTGGAGTCCAGGGGGGACTGAAGCTTTCTTT.

This clonotype has a handful of counts. The chain employs TRBV6-1 and TRBJ2-5, with TRBD2 as a possible D gene (5 bases). The V end was cut by 8 bases, the J end by 2 bases, with 15 bases between. CDR1 and CDR2 from the germline V gene are MNHNS and SASEGT. This CDR3 region has 14 residues. CDR3 region: CASSYGGLQETQYF. In DNA, the CDR3 is TGTGCCAGCTCATATGGCGGGCTGCAAGAGACCCAGTACTTC.

In regard to this clonotype: This may arise from a read error, as a much more abundant clone is one base away. The CDR3 DNA reads as TGCGCCAGCAGCGGGGACAGCTTAGTATATGTCTACACCTTC. Protein: CASSGDSLVYVYTF. This rearrangement joins TRBV5-1 to TRBJ1-2, with 7 bases identical to TRBD1. Looked up from germline, CDR1 is SGHRS and CDR2 is YFSETQ. This CDR3 is 14 amino acids long.

Note on this clonotype: At one end the junction does not follow the germline gene, possibly because of a read error. The chain has TRBV11-3 and TRBJ2-5, with 8 bases identical to TRBD2. The CDR3 sequence is 19 residues long. Germline V gene lookup returns CDR1 SGHNT and CDR2 YENEEA. CDR3 loop: CASSQRRAEAGAIHETQYF. Here the CDR3 DNA reads TGCGCCAGCAGCCAAAGAAGAGCCGAAGCGGGGGCCATCCATGAGACCCAGTACTTC.

This sequence joins TRBV7-9 and TRBJ1-2; a possible D gene is TRBD1 (5 bases). V gave up 5 bases and J gave up 6 bases, with 13 bases separating them. CDR3 size: 13 residues. Germline V gene data show CDR1 as SEHNR and CDR2 as FQNEAQ (reference sequence). Written as DNA, the CDR3 is TGTGCCAGCAGCCAGGGACGGAGGAATGGCTACACCTTC. Translation: CASSQGRRNGYTF.

The V gene is TRBV20-1, the J gene TRBJ2-2, with TRBD1 as a possible D gene (6 bases). V dropped 0 bases and J dropped 7 bases, with 15 bases sitting between them. This CDR3 is built from 15 residues. CDR1 is DFQATT and CDR2 is SNEGSKA in the germline V gene (reference sequence). CDR3 residues: CSARESFTGIGELFF. The CDR3 nucleotides read TGCAGTGCTAGAGAATCCTTTACAGGGATCGGGGAGCTGTTTTTT.

A few counts support this clonotype. This chain joins TRBV5-1 and TRBJ1-3, with 7 positions matching TRBD1. The CDR3 consists of 16 residues. Trimming removed 4 bases from V and 0 bases from J; junction bases left unmatched: 7. CDR1 is SGHRS, CDR2 YFSETQ, per germline. The CDR3 DNA sequence: TGCGCCAGCAGCCCAGGGGACAGCAGCTCTGGAAACACCATATATTTT. Its translation is CASSPGDSSSGNTIYF.

The chain is built from TRBV25-1 and TRBJ1-4; D is undetermined. Germline CDR1 MGHDK, CDR2 SYGVNS. V lost 8 bases and J 0 bases, leaving 10 bases between the germline ends. The CDR3 length is 14 residues. In DNA, the CDR3 is TGTGCCAGCGCATCGGGGTCAACTAATGAAAAACTGTTTTTT. Its protein is CASASGSTNEKLFF.

As for this clonotype: A much larger clone lies a single base off, so this may be a read error. This chain joins TRBV5-1 and TRBJ1-2; 7 nucleotides align to TRBD1. Germline V lookup: CDR1 SGHRS, CDR2 YFSETQ. The V gene end was trimmed by 5 bases and the J gene end by 4 bases; junction bases not matched to a gene: 14. This CDR3 comprises 16 residues. The CDR3 nucleotides are TGCGCCAGCAGAACCGGAAAGGGGGCGCAAGGCTATGGCTACACCTTC. It translates to CASRTGKGAQGYGYTF.

The chain recombines TRBV19 with TRBJ1-2; no reliable D call. The CDR3 extends over 12 amino acids. The germline gives CDR1 LNHDA, CDR2 SQIVND (reference sequence). The CDR3 DNA follows: TGTGCTAGTCGTCGGACCAACTATGGCTACACCTTC. Translated: CASRRTNYGYTF. The full variable domain, completed using reference TRBV19 and TRBJ1-2, is DGGITQSPKYLFRKEGQNVTLSCEQNLNHDAMYWYRQDPGQGLRLIYYSQIVNDFQKGDIAEGYSVSREKKESFPLTVTSAQKNPTAFYLCASRRTNYGYTFGSGTRLTVV.

This clonotype was seen ten or more times. V usage is TRBV7-8 and J usage is TRBJ2-5; TRBD2 agrees at 14 bases. CDR1 and CDR2 from the germline V gene are SGHVS and FQNEAQ. The CDR3 loop spans 16 amino acids. The J segment lost 5 bases and the V segment lost 5 bases, leaving 7 bases of the junction unmatched. The CDR3 DNA is TGTGCCAGCAGCCTTAGGACTAGCGGGGGGCGGGAGACCCAGTACTTC. Encoded protein: CASSLRTSGGRETQYF.

The rearrangement joins TRBV24-1 to TRBJ2-5, with 7 bases lining up with TRBD2. The CDR3 extends over 15 amino acids. Germline CDR1 KGHDR, CDR2 SFDVKD. With V trimmed by 3 bases and J by 6 bases, 9 bases remained unmatched. CDR3: CATSDVIAGVQTQYF. CDR3 DNA sequence: TGTGCCACCAGTGATGTTATAGCGGGCGTACAGACCCAGTACTTC.

This chain uses TRBV9 with TRBJ2-1; no clear D. Trimming shortened V by 0 bases and J by 12 bases, and 7 bases separated the two germline ends. CDR3 length equals 11 residues. The germline CDR1 and CDR2 sequences are SGDLS and YYNGEE. The CDR3 sequence is CASSVAGWQFF. The DNA of the CDR3 is TGTGCCAGCAGCGTAGCCGGATGGCAGTTCTTC.

The chain combines TRBV5-8 with TRBJ1-5; no clear D. V dropped 1 base and J dropped 1 base, with 9 bases sitting between them. The CDR3 runs 15 residues. Germline V gives CDR1 SGHTS, CDR2 YDEGEE. The CDR3: CASSLFWASNQPQHF. The CDR3 nucleotides read TGTGCCAGCAGCTTGTTTTGGGCAAGCAATCAGCCCCAGCATTTT.